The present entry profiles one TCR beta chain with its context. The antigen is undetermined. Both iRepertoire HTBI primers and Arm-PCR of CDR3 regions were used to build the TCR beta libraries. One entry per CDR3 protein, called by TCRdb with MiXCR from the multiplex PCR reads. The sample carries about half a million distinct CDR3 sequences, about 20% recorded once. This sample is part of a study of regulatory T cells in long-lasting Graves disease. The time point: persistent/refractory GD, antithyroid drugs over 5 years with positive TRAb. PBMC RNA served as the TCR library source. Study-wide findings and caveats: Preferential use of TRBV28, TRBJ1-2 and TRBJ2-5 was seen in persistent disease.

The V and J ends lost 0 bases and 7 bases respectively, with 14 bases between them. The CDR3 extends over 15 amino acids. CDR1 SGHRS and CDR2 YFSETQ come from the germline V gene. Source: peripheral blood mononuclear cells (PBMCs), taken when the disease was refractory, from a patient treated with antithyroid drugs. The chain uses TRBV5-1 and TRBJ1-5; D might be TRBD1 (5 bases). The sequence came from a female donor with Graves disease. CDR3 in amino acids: CASSLEGNPNQPQHF. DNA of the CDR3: TGCGCCAGCAGCTTGGAGGGGAACCCGAACCAGCCCCAGCATTTT.